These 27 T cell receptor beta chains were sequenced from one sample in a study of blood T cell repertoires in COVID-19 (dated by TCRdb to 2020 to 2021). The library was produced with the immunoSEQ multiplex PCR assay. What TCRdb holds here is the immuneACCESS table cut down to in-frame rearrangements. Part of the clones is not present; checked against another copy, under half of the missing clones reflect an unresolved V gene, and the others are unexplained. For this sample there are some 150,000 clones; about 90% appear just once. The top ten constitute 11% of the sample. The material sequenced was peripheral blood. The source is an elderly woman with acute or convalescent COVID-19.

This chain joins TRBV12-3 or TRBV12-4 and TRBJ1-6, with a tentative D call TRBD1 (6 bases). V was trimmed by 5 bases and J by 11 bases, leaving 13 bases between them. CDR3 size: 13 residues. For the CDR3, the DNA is TGTGCCAGCAGTCTGTTGGGGGCGACACCCCTCCACTTT. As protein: CASSLLGATPLHF.

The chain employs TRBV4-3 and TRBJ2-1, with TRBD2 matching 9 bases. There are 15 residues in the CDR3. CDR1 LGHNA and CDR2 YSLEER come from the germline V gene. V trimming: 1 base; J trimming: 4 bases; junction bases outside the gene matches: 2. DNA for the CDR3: TGCGCCAGCAGCCAAGGGACTAGCGTTTACAATGAGCAGTTCTTC. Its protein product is CASSQGTSVYNEQFF.

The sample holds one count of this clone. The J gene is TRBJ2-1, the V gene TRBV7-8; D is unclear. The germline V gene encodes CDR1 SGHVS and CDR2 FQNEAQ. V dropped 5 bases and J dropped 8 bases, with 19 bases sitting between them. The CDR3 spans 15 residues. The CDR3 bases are TGTGCCAGCAGCGCCCAGCCCGCTGAAGGAGATGAGCAGTTCTTC. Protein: CASSAQPAEGDEQFF.

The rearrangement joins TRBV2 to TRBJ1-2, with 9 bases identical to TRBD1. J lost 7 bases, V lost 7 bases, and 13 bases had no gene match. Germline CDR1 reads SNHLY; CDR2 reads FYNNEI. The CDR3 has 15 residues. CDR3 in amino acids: CASNYHPGQGGGYTF. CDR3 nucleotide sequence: TGTGCCAGCAATTACCACCCGGGACAGGGAGGTGGCTACACCTTC.

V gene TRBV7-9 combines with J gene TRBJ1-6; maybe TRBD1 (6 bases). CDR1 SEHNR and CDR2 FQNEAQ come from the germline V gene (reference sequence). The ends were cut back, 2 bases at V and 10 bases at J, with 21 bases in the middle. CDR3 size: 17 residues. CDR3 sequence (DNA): TGTGCCAGCAGCTTACAGGGCGGGGGCATTATTGAGTCACCCCTCCACTTT. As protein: CASSLQGGGIIESPLHF.

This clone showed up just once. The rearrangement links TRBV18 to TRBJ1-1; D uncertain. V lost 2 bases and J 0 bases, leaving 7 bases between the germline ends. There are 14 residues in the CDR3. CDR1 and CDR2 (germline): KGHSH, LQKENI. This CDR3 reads CASSPGEVNTEAFF. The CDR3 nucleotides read TGTGCCAGCTCACCAGGGGAGGTGAACACTGAAGCTTTCTTT.

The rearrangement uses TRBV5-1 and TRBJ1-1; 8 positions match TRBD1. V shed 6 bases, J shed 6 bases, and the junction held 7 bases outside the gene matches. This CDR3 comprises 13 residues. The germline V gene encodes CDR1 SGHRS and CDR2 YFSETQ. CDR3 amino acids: CASTSTGAAEAFF. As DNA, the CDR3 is TGCGCCAGCACCTCGACAGGGGCGGCTGAAGCTTTCTTT.

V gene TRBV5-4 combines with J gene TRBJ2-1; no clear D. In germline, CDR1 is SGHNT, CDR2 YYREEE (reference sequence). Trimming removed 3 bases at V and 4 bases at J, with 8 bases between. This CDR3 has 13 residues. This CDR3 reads CASSSWAYNEQFF. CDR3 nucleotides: TGTGCCAGCAGCTCTTGGGCTTACAATGAGCAGTTCTTC.

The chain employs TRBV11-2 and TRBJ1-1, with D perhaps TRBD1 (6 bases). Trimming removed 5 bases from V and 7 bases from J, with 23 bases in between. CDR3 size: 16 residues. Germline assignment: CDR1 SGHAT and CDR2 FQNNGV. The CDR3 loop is CASSRGGAGTMDEAFF. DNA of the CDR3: TGTGCCAGCAGCAGAGGGGGGGCAGGGACGATGGATGAAGCTTTCTTT.

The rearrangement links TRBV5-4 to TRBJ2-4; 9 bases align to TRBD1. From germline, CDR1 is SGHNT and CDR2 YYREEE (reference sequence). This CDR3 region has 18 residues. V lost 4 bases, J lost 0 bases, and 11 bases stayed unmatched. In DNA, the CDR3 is TGTGCCAGCAGCCCTACCGGGACAGGGTCCTTAGCCAAAAACATTCAGTACTTC. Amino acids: CASSPTGTGSLAKNIQYF.

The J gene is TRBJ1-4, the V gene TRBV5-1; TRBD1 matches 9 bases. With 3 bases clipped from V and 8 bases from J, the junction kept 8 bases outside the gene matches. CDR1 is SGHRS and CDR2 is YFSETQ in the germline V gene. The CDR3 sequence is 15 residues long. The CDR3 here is CASSSTGGEGEKLFF. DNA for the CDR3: TGCGCCAGCAGCTCCACAGGGGGCGAAGGAGAAAAACTGTTTTTT.

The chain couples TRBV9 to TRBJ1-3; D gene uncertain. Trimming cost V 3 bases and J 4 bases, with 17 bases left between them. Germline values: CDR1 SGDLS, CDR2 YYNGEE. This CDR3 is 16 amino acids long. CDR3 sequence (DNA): TGTGCCAGCAGCGGGGGAGAAGTTCGGGCCGGAAACACCATATATTTT. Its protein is CASSGGEVRAGNTIYF. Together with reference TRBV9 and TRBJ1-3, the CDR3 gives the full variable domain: DSGVTQTPKHLITATGQRVTLRCSPRSGDLSVYWYQQSLDQGLQFLIQYYNGEERAKGNILERFSAQQFPDLHSELNLSSLELGDSALYFCASSGGEVRAGNTIYFGEGSWLTVV.

The CDR3 loop is CASSQGLETKPQHF. The CDR3 coding sequence is TGCGCCAGCAGCCAAGGGTTGGAGACGAAGCCCCAGCATTTT. The chain is built from TRBV4-3 and TRBJ1-5; the D is unclear. V was trimmed by 1 base and J by 8 bases, leaving 12 bases between them. The CDR3 spans 14 residues. CDR1 and CDR2 (germline): LGHNA, YSLEER.

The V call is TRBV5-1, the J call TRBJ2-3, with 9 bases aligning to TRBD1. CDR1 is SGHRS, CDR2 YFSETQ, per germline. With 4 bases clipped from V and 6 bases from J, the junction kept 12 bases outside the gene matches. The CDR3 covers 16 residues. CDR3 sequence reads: CASSPLGGDRGDTQYF. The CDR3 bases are TGCGCCAGCAGCCCATTGGGTGGTGACAGGGGGGATACGCAGTATTTT. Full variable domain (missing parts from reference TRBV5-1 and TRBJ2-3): KAGVTQTPRYLIKTRGQQVTLSCSPISGHRSVSWYQQTPGQGLQFLFEYFSETQRNKGNFPGRFSGRQFSNSRSEMNVSTLELGDSALYLCASSPLGGDRGDTQYFGPGTRLTVL.

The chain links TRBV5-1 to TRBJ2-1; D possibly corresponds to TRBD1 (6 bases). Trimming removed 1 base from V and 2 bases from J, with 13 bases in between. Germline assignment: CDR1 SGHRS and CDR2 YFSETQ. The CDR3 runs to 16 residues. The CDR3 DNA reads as TGCGCCAGCAGCTTGACCACAGGGATCACCTACAATGAGCAGTTCTTC. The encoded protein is CASSLTTGITYNEQFF.

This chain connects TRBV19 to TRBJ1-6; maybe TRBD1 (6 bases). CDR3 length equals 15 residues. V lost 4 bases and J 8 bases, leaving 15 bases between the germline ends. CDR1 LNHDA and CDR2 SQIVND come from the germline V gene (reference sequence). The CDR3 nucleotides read TGTGCCAGTAGTAACGGCGGGGGCGCGGATTCACCCCTCCACTTT. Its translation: CASSNGGGADSPLHF. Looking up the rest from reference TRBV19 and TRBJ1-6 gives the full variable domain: DGGITQSPKYLFRKEGQNVTLSCEQNLNHDAMYWYRQDPGQGLRLIYYSQIVNDFQKGDIAEGYSVSREKKESFPLTVTSAQKNPTAFYLCASSNGGGADSPLHFGNGTRLTVT.

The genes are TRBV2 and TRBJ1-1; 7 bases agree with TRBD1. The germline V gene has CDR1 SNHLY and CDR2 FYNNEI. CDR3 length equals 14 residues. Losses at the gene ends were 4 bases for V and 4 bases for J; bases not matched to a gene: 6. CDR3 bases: TGTGCCAGCAGTGTCCGGGACAGAATCACTGAAGCTTTCTTT. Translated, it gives CASSVRDRITEAFF.

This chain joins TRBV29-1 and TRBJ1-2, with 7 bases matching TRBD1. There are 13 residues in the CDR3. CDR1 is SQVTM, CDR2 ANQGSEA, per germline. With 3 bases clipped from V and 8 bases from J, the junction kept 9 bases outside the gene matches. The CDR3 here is CSVDRLGQWGYTF. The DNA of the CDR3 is TGCAGCGTTGATAGGTTGGGACAGTGGGGCTACACCTTC. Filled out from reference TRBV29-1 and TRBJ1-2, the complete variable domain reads SAVISQKPSRDICQRGTSLTIQCQVDSQVTMMFWYRQQPGQSLTLIATANQGSEATYESGFVIDKFPISRPNLTFSTLTVSNMSPEDSSIYLCSVDRLGQWGYTFGSGTRLTVV.

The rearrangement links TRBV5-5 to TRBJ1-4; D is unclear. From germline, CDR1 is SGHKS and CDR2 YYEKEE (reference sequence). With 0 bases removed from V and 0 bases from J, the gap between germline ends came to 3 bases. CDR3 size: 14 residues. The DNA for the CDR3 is TGTGCCAGCAGCTTGGCGGCAACTAATGAAAAACTGTTTTTT. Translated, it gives CASSLAATNEKLFF. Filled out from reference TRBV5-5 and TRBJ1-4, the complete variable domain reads DAGVTQSPTHLIKTRGQQVTLRCSPISGHKSVSWYQQVLGQGPQFIFQYYEKEERGRGNFPDRFSARQFPNYSSELNVNALLLGDSALYLCASSLAATNEKLFFGSGTQLSVL.

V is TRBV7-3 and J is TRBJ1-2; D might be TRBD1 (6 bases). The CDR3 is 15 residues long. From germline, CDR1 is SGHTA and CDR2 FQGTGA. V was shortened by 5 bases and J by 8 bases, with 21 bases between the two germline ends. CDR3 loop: CASSLAGDRIEGYTF. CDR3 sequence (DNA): TGTGCCAGCAGCCTGGCAGGGGATCGAATAGAGGGCTACACCTTC.

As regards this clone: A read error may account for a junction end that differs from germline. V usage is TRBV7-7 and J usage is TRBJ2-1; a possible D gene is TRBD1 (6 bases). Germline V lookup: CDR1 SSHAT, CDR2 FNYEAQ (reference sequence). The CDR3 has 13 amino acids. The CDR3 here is CASSLTGTQGQFF. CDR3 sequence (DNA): TGTGCTAGCAGCTTAACCGGGACACAGGGGCAGTTCTTC.

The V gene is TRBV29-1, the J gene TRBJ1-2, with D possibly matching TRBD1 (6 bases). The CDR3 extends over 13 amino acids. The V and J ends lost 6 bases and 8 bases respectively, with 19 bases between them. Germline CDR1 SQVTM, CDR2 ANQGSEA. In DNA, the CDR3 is TGCAGCGTCGCTCGAGGGGGGGCAAGGGGCTACACCTTC. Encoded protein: CSVARGGARGYTF.

The CDR3 loop is CASSGDSSPAYTGELFF. In DNA, the CDR3 is TGCGCCAGCAGCGGGGACAGTTCCCCCGCTTACACCGGGGAGCTGTTTTTT. This chain uses TRBV5-1 with TRBJ2-2; 7 nucleotides line up with TRBD1. Germline-derived CDR1 and CDR2 are SGHRS and YFSETQ. V lost 4 bases to trimming and J lost 3 bases; unmatched junction nucleotides: 12. The CDR3 is 17 residues long. The entire variable domain, with the rest obtained from reference TRBV5-1 and TRBJ2-2, is as follows: KAGVTQTPRYLIKTRGQQVTLSCSPISGHRSVSWYQQTPGQGLQFLFEYFSETQRNKGNFPGRFSGRQFSNSRSEMNVSTLELGDSALYLCASSGDSSPAYTGELFFGEGSRLTVL.

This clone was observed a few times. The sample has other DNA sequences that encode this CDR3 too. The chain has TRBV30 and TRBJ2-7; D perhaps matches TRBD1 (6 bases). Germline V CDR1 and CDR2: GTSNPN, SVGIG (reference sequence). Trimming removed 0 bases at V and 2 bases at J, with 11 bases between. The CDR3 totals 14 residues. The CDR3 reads CAWSVQGGTYEQYF. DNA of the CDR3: TGTGCCTGGAGTGTACAAGGGGGAACCTACGAGCAGTACTTC.

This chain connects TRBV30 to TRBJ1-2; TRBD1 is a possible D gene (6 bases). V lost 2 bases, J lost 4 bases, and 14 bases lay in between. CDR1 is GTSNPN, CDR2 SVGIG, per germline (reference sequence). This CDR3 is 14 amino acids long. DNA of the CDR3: TGTGCCTGGAGTTTCCTGACAGGCTTCTATGGCTACACCTTC. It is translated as CAWSFLTGFYGYTF.

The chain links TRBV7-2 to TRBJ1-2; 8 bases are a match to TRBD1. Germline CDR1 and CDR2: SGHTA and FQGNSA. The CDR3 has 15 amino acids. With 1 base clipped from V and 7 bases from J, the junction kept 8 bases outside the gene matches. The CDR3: CASSLVPRTGGGYTF. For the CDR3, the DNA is TGTGCCAGCAGCTTAGTCCCTCGTACAGGGGGTGGCTACACCTTC.

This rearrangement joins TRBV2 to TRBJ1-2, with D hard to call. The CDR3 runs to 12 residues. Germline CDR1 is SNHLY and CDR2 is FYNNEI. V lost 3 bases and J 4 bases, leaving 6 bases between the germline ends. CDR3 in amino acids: CASSENSYGYTF. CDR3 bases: TGTGCCAGCAGTGAGAATAGCTATGGCTACACCTTC.